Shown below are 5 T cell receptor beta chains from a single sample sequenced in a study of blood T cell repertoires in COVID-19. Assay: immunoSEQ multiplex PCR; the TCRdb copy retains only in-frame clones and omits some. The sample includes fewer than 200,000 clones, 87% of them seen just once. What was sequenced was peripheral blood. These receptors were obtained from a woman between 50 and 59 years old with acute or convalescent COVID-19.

The CDR3 loop reads CSGGLAGGLGNEQFF. In DNA, the CDR3 is TGCAGCGGAGGACTAGCGGGAGGCCTGGGGAATGAGCAGTTCTTC. The V call is TRBV29-1, the J call TRBJ2-1; 14 bases line up with TRBD2. The CDR3 length is 15 residues. Germline CDR1 and CDR2: SQVTM and ANQGSEA. J lost 7 bases, V lost 7 bases, and 9 bases had no gene match.

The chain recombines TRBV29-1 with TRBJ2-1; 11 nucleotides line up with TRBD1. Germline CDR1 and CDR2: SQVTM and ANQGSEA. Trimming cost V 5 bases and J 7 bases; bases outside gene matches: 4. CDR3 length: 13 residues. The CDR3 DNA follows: TGCAGCGTTACCGGGACAGGGGGTAATGAGCAGTTCTTC. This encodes CSVTGTGGNEQFF.

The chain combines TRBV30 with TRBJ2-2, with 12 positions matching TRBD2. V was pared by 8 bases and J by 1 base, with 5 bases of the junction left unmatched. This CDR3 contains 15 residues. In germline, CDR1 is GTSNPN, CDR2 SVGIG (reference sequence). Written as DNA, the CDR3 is TGTGCCGTTCCGGGACTAGCGGGGAACACCGGGGAGCTGTTTTTT. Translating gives CAVPGLAGNTGELFF.

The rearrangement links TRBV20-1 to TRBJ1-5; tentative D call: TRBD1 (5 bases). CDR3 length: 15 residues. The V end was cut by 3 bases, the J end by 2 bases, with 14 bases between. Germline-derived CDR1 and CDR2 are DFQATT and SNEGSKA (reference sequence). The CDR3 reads CSASKLGPGNQPQHF. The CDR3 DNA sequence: TGCAGTGCTAGTAAGTTGGGGCCTGGCAATCAGCCCCAGCATTTT.

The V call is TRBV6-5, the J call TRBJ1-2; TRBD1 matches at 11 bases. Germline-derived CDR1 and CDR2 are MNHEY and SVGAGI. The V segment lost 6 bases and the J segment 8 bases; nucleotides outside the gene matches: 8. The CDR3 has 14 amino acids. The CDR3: CASSRGQGAQGYTF. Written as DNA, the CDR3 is TGTGCCAGCAGCCGTGGACAGGGGGCGCAGGGCTACACCTTC.